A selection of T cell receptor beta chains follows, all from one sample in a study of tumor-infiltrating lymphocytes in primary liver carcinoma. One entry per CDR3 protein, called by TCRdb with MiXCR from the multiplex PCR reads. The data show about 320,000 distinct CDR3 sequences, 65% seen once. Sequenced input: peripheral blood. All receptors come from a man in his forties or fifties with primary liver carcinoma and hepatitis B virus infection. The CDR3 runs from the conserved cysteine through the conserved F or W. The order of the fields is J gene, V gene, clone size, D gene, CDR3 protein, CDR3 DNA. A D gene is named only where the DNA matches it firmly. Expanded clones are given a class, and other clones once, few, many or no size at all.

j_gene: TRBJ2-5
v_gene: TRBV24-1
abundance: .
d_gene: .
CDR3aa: CATSDPQGGGETQYF
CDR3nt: TGTGCCACCAGTGATCCGCAGGGGGGAGGCGAGACCCAGTACTTC

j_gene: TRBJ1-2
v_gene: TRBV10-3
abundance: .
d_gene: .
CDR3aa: CAISCRDTSMNGYTF
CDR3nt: TGTGCCATCAGTTGCCGGGACACGAGTATGAATGGCTACACCTTC

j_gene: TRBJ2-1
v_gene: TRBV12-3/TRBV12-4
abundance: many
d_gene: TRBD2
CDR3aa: CASSLGTSGTNEQFF
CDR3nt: TGTGCCAGCAGTTTAGGGACTAGCGGGACCAATGAGCAGTTCTTC

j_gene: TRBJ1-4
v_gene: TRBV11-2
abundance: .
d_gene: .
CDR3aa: CASSGIGGEKLFF
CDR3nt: TGTGCCAGCAGCGGGATAGGGGGTGAAAAACTGTTTTTT

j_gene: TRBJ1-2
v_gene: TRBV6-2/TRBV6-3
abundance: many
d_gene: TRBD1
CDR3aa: CASVKSGTGDGYTF
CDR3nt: TGTGCCAGCGTCAAATCCGGGACAGGGGATGGCTACACCTTC

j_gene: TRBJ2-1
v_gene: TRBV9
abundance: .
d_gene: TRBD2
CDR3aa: CASSVAGGVSPVEQFF
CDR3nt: TGTGCCAGCAGCGTAGCTGGGGGGGTGTCCCCTGTGGAGCAGTTCTTC

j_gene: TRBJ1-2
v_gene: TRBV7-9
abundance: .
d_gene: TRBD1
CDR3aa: CATTGDGYTF
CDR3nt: TGTGCCACCACAGGGGATGGCTACACCTTC

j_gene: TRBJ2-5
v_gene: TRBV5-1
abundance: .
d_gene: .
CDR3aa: CASSERGTSQETQYF
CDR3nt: TGCGCCAGCAGCGAACGGGGTACTAGCCAAGAGACCCAGTACTTC

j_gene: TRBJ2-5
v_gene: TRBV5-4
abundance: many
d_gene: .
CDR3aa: CASSLDMYLETQYF
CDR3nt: TGTGCCAGCAGCTTGGATATGTATCTGGAGACCCAGTACTTC

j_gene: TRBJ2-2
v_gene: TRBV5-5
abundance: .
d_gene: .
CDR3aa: CASSLRGSGEPFF
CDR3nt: TGTGCCAGCAGCTTGCGGGGATCCGGGGAGCCGTTTTTT

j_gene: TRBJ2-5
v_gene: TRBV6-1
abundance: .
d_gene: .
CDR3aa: CVSSLKKWDFQETQYF
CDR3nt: TGTGTCAGCAGTCTAAAGAAATGGGATTTCCAAGAGACCCAGTACTTC

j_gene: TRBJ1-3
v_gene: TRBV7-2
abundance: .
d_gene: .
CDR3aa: CASSHTPTLGNTIYF
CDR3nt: TGTGCCAGCAGCCATACGCCGACTCTTGGAAACACCATATATTTT

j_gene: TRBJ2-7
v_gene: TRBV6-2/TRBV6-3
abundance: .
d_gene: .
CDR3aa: CASTALGGGSYEQYF
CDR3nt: TGTGCCAGCACTGCGCTGGGTGGGGGATCCTACGAGCAGTACTTC

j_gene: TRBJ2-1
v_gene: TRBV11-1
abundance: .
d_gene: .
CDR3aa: CANSFSASAHNEQFF
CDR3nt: TGTGCCAACAGCTTTAGTGCTAGCGCCCACAATGAGCAATTCTTC

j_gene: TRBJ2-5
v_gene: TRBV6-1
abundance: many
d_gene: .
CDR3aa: CASTPDGLETQYF
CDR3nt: TGTGCCAGCACACCGGACGGTCTAGAGACCCAGTACTTC

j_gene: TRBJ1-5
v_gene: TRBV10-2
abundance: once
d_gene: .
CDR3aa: CASSESGGRNQSQHF
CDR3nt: TGCGCCAGCAGTGAGTCGGGGGGGAGGAATCAGTCCCAGCATTTT

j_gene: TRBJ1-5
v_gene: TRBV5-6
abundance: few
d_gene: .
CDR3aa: CASRSAVYSNQPQHF
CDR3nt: TGTGCCAGCAGGTCAGCAGTCTATAGCAATCAGCCCCAGCATTTT

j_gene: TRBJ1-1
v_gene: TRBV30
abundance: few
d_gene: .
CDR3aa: CAWRAGMNTEAFF
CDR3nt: TGTGCCTGGAGGGCAGGGATGAACACTGAAGCTTTCTTT

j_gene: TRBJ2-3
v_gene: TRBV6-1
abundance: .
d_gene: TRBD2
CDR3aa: CTSSSQTSTESTDTQYF
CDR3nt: TGTACCAGCAGTTCGCAGACTAGCACTGAATCCACAGATACGCAGTATTTT

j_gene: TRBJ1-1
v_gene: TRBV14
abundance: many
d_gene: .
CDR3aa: CASSQGQINTEAFF
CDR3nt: TGTGCCAGCAGCCAAGGACAGATAAACACTGAAGCTTTCTTT

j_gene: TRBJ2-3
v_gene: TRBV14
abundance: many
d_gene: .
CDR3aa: CASSQRTGDTQYF
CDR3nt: TGTGCCAGCAGCCAAAGGACGGGCGATACGCAGTATTTT

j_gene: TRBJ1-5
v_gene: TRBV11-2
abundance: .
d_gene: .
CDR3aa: CASGFRPRRTEDQPQHF
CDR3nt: TGTGCCAGCGGCTTCCGCCCACGTCGTACAGAGGATCAGCCCCAGCATTTT

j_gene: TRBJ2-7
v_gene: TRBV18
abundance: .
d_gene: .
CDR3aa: CASSPQGVEQHF
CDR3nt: TGTGCCAGCTCACCACAGGGGGTCGAGCAGCACTTC

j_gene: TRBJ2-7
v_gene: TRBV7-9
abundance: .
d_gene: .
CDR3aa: CASTFIGPAYVQYF
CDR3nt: TGTGCCAGCACCTTCATAGGCCCCGCATACGTGCAGTACTTC

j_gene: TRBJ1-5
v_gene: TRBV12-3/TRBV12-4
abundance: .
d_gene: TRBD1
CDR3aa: CASSLSGQGRAQPQHF
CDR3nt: TGTGCCAGCAGTCTCTCAGGACAGGGGAGGGCTCAGCCCCAGCATTTT

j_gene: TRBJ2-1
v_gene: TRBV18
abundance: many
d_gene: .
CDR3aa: CASSLSRGNEQFF
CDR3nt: TGTGCCAGCTCGCTCAGCAGGGGTAATGAGCAGTTCTTC

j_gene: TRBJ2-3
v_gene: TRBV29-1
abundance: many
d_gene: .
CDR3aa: CSVAQDTQYF
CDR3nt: TGCAGCGTTGCCCAAGATACGCAGTATTTT

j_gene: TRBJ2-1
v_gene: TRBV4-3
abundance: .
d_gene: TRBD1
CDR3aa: CAISQRERQGQFF
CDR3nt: TGTGCCATCAGCCAGAGGGAGAGACAGGGGCAGTTCTTC

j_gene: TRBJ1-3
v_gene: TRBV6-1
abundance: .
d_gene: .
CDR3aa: CASSESGTRIGNTIYF
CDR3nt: TGTGCCAGCAGTGAATCGGGAACAAGGATTGGAAACACCATATATTTT

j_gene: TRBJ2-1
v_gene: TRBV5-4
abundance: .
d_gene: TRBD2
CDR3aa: CASSPTAGGRYNEQLF
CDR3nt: TGTGCCAGCAGCCCAACGGCGGGAGGGAGATACAATGAGCAGCTCTTC

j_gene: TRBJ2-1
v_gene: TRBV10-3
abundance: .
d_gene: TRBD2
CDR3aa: CAISSVISGRTRPYEQFF
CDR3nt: TGTGCTATCTCGTCAGTCATTAGCGGGAGAACCCGTCCATATGAGCAGTTCTTC

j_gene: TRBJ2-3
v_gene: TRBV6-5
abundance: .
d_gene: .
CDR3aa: CASRARGETDTQYF
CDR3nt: TGTGCTAGCAGGGCAAGGGGGGAGACAGATACGCAGTATTTT

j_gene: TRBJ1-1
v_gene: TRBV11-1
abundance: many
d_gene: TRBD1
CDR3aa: CASSRQGNTEAFF
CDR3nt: TGTGCCAGCAGTCGACAGGGTAACACTGAAGCTTTCTTT

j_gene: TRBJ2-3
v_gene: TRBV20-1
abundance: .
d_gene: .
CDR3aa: CSARDLGSTDTQYF
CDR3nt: TGCAGTGCTAGAGATTTGGGCAGCACAGATACGCAGTATTTT

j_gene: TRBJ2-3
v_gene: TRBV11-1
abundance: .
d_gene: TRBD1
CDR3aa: CASIRDSIATDTQYF
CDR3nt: TGTGCCAGTATCCGGGACAGTATCGCCACAGATACGCAGTATTTT

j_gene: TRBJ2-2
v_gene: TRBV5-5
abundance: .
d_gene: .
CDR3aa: CASRLGTGTGELFF
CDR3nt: TGTGCCAGCAGATTGGGAACAGGGACCGGGGAGTTGTTTTTT

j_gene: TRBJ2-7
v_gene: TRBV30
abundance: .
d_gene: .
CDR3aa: CAWSRDLQDYEQYF
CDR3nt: TGTGCCTGGAGCCGGGACCTTCAAGACTACGAGCAGTACTTC

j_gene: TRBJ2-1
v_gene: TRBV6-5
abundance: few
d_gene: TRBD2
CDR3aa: CASSSVGRYNERFF
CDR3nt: TGTGCCAGCAGTTCCGTCGGGAGGTACAATGAGCGGTTCTTC

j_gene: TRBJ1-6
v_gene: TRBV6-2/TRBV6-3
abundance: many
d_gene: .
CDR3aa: CASSGWVDVDSPLHF
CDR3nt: TGTGCCAGCAGTGGATGGGTCGATGTGGATTCACCCCTCCACTTT

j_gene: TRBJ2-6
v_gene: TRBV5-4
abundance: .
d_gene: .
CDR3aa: CASPTEISGANALTF
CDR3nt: TGTGCCAGCCCAACTGAGATCTCTGGGGCCAACGCCCTGACTTTC

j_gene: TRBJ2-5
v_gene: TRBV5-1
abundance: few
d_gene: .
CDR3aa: CASSLQGMGETQYF
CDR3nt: TGCGCCAGCAGCTTGCAAGGGATGGGAGAGACCCAGTACTTC

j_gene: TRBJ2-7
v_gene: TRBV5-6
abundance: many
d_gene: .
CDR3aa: CASSLKNYEQYF
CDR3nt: TGTGCCAGCAGCTTAAAGAACTACGAGCAGTACTTC

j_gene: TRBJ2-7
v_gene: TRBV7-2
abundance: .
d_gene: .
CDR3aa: CASSLDGANYERYF
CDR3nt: TGTGCCAGCAGCTTAGACGGAGCAAACTACGAGCGGTACTTC

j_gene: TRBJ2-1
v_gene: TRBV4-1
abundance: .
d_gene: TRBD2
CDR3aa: CASSQEAAAGGIDGQFF
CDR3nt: TGCGCCAGCAGCCAAGAGGCAGCGGCGGGGGGGATCGATGGGCAGTTCTTC

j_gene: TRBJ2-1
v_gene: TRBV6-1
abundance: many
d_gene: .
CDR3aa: CASSETVAAYNEQFF
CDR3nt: TGTGCCAGCAGTGAGACGGTAGCGGCATACAATGAGCAGTTCTTC

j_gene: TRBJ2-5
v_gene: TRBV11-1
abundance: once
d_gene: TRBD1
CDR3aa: CASIPGTGVGAQYF
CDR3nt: TGTGCCAGCATCCCCGGGACAGGGGTAGGGGCCCAGTACTTC

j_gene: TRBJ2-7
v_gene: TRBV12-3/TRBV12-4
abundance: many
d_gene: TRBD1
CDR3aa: CASSRPGQGGFEQYF
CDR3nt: TGTGCCAGCAGTCGACCTGGACAGGGGGGTTTCGAGCAGTACTTC

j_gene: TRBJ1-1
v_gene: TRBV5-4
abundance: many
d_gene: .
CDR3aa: CASSETANTEAFF
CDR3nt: TGTGCCAGCAGCGAGACAGCGAACACTGAAGCTTTCTTT

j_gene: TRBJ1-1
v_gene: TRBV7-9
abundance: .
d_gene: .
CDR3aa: CASSLGVEIEAFF
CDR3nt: TGTGCCAGCAGCTTGGGGGTTGAAATTGAAGCTTTCTTT

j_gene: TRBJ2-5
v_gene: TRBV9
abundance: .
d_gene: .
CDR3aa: CAGSVGGGRSVGETQYF
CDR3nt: TGTGCCGGCAGCGTAGGGGGAGGAAGGTCGGTCGGAGAGACCCAGTACTTC

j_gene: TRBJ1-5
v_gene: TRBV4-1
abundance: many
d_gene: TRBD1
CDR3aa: CASSQEPGQEAYQPQHF
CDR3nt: TGCGCCAGCAGCCAAGAACCGGGACAGGAGGCTTATCAGCCCCAGCATTTT

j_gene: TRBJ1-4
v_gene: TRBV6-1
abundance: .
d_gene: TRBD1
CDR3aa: CVISEYVEGTGDEKLFF
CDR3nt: TGTGTCATCAGTGAATACGTAGAGGGGACAGGGGATGAAAAACTGTTTTTT

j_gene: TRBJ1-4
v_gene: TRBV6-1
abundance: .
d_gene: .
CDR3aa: CVSNEVGLSTGGKLFF
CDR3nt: TGTGTCAGCAATGAAGTGGGCCTTTCAACGGGGGGAAAACTGTTTTTT

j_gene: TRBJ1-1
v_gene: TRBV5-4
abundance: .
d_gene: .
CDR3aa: CASSVQGGTRAFF
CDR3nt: TGTGCCAGCAGCGTACAGGGTGGGACTAGAGCTTTCTTT

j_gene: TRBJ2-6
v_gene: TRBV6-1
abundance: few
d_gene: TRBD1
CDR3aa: CATPTGTGTFSGANVPTF
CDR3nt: TGTGCCACTCCGACCGGGACAGGGACCTTCTCTGGGGCCAACGTCCCGACTTTC

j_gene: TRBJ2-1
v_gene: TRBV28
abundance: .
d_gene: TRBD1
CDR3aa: CASSLMGQWDNEQFF
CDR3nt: TGTGCTAGCAGTTTAATGGGACAGTGGGACAATGAGCAGTTCTTC

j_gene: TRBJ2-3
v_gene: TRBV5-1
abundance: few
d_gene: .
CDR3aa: CASSLEVTQYF
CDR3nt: TGCGCCAGCAGCTTGGAGGTTACGCAGTATTTT

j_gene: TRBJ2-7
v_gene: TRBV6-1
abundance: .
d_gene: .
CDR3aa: CANSEAGTLTDEQYF
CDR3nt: TGTGCCAACAGTGAAGCCGGGACATTAACGGACGAGCAGTACTTC

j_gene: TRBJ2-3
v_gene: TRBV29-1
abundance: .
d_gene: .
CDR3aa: CSVWTEGGDTQYF
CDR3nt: TGCAGCGTCTGGACGGAGGGCGGAGATACGCAATATTTT

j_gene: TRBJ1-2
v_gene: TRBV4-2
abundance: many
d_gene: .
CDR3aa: CASSPPVNYGYTF
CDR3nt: TGTGCCAGCAGCCCCCCAGTAAACTATGGCTACACCTTC